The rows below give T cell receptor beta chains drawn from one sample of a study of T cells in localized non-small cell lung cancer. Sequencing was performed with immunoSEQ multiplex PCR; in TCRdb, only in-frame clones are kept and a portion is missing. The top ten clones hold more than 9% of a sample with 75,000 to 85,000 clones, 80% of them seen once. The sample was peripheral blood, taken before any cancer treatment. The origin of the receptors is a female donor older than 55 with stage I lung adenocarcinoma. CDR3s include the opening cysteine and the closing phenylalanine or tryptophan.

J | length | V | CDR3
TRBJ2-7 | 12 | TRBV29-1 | CSARQGVNEQYF
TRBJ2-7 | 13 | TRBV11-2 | CASSSGTVGEQYF
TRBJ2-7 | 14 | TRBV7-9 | CASSLGQGFYEQYF
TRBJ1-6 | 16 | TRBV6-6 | CASSYSPGGRDSPLHF
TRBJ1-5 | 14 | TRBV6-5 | CASTPPGSNQPQHF
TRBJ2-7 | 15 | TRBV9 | CASSSTGLAGYEQYF
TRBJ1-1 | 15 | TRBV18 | CASSPRSGSSTEAFF
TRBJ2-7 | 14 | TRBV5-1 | CASSLDTGTYEQYF
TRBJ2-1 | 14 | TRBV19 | CASSISGRHNEQFF
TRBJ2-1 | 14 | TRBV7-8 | CASSLAATYNEQFF
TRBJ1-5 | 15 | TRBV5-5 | CASSLDRAIRGPQHF
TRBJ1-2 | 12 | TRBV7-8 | CASKGQYYGYTF
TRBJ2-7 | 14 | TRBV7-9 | CASSLGGQGYEQYF
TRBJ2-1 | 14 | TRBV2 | CATQGTRPGNEQFF
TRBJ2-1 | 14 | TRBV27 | CASSIIAGNNEQFF
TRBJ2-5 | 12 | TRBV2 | CASSAPFSDQYF
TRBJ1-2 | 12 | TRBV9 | CASSVAGAGYTF
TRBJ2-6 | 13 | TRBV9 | CASEGPGANVLTF
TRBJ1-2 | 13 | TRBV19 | CASSMGRAYGYTF
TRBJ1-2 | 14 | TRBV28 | CASSLSDRRYGYTF
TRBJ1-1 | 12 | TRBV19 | CASLQGNTEAFF
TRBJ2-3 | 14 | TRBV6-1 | CASSIAGGTDTQYF
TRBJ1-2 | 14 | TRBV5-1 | CASSLGDSQYGYTF
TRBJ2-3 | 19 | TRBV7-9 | CASSFTIRDFSGGTDTQYF
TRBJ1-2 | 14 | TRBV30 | CAWSQAQTLYGYTF
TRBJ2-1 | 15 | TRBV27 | CASSAMTTRGNEQFF
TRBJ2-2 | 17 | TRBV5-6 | CASSLAGGAGITGELFF
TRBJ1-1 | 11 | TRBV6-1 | CASTADRVAFF
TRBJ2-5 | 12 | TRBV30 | CAWKGGGETQYF
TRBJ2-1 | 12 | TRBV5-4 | CASSLTRSVQFF
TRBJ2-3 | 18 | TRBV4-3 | CASSQDWGLAGRGDTQYF
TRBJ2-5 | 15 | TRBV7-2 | CASSIDRGPFETQYF
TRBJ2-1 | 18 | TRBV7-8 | CASSLALLLAVSYNEQFF
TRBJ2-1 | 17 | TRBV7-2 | CASSPSASGGAYNEQFF
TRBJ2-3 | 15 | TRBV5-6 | CASSRITGLTDTQYF
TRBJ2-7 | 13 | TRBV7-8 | CASSLQGAGEQYF
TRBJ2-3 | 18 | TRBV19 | CASSIAKESRSSTDTQYF
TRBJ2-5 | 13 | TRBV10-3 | CAIRDRGEETQYF
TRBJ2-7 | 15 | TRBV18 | CASSPRGGDLREQYF
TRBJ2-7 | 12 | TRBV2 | CASWDSYYEQYF
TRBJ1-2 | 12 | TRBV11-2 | CASSQEGDGYTF
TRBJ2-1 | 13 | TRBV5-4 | CASSLTRRNEQFF
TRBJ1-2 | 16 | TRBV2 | CASSSFKRQINYGYTF
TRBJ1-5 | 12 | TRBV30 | CAWSRGNQPQHF
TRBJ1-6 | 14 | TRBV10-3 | CAISVGTEHSPLHF
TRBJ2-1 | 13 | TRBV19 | CASYDRVKNEQFF
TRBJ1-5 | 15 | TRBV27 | CASSLDRASNQPQHF
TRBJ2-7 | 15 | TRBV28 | CASKASGRGAGEQYF
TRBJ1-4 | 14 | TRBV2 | CASSDPGYEEKLFF
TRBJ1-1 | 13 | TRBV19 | CASSNGPNTEAFF
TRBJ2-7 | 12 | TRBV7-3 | CASTLTPYEQYF
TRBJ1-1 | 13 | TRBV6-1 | CASKDRVGTEAFF